The 10 T cell receptor beta chains reported below all come from one sample, sequenced in a study of CD8+ T cells in alopecia areata. cDNA serving as the sequencing template came from extracted, reverse transcribed RNA. Profiling relied on immunoSEQ multiplex PCR, and the TCRdb table lists in-frame clones only, not all of them. The table lists some 190,000 clones, just under 65% of them singletons. Treatment specified: oral pan-JAK inhibitor, 5-10 mg twice daily. The sequences come from CD4+ T cells sorted from blood, collected around week 49, from a patient treated with tofacitinib. Receptors originate from a human donor with alopecia areata.

The chain links TRBV9 to TRBJ2-3; perhaps TRBD1 as D (6 bases). V was trimmed by 3 bases and J by 15 bases, leaving 17 bases between them. CDR3 size: 12 residues. CDR1 is SGDLS, CDR2 YYNGEE, per germline. The chain's CDR3 is CASSDRDTVIYF. The CDR3 coding sequence is TGTGCCAGCAGCGACCGGGACACGGTAATCTATTTT.

This chain uses TRBV7-8 with TRBJ2-2; D unresolved. V lost 7 bases to trimming and J lost 4 bases, with 7 bases between them. Germline values: CDR1 SGHVS, CDR2 FQNEAQ. CDR3 size: 12 residues. The CDR3 here is CASKRSTGELFF. Here the CDR3 DNA reads TGTGCCAGCAAAAGGTCCACCGGGGAGCTGTTTTTT. Variable domain in full (rest from reference TRBV7-8 and TRBJ2-2): GAGVSQSPRYKVAKRGQDVALRCDPISGHVSLFWYQQALGQGPEFLTYFQNEAQLDKSGLPSDRFFAERPEGSVSTLKIQRTQQEDSAVYLCASKRSTGELFFGEGSRLTVL.

The chain is built from TRBV29-1 and TRBJ1-1; D is perhaps TRBD1 (5 bases). Trimming took off 1 base at V and 0 bases at J, with 9 bases between the two ends. Germline V gene sequence: CDR1 SQVTM, CDR2 ANQGSEA. The CDR3 spans 14 residues. In DNA, the CDR3 is TGCAGCGTTGAAGGGGGACTTATGAACACTGAAGCTTTCTTT. Its protein product is CSVEGGLMNTEAFF. The full variable domain, rest sourced from reference TRBV29-1 and TRBJ1-1, is SAVISQKPSRDICQRGTSLTIQCQVDSQVTMMFWYRQQPGQSLTLIATANQGSEATYESGFVIDKFPISRPNLTFSTLTVSNMSPEDSSIYLCSVEGGLMNTEAFFGQGTRLTVV.

The chain recombines TRBV30 with TRBJ1-4, with 12 bases aligning to TRBD1. This CDR3 has 16 residues. Trimming at V came to 3 bases and at J to 7 bases, leaving 9 bases not matched to a gene. Per germline, CDR1 GTSNPN and CDR2 SVGIG (reference sequence). The CDR3 reads CAWSQGQGAFREKLFF. The CDR3 DNA follows: TGTGCCTGGAGCCAGGGACAGGGGGCGTTTCGTGAAAAACTGTTTTTT.

V gene TRBV7-8 combines with J gene TRBJ1-2, with 11 bases lining up with TRBD1. This CDR3 spans 15 amino acids. The junction had 2 bases not matched to a gene; V was cut back by 1 base and J by 4 bases. Germline V gene data show CDR1 as SGHVS and CDR2 as FQNEAQ. CDR3 loop: CASSLGTGGTYGYTF. CDR3 DNA sequence: TGTGCCAGCAGCTTAGGGACAGGGGGCACCTATGGCTACACCTTC.

The chain employs TRBV15 and TRBJ2-5; no definite D call. V was cut by 5 bases and J by 5 bases, with 15 bases left in between. The germline V gene has CDR1 LNHNV and CDR2 YYDKDF (reference sequence). This CDR3 contains 14 residues. This chain's CDR3 is CATSEAVPLETQYF. The CDR3, as DNA: TGTGCCACCAGCGAGGCGGTGCCGTTGGAGACCCAGTACTTC.

This clone was seen more than once but under ten times. This sequence joins TRBV29-1 and TRBJ2-5; D is ambiguous. Trimming shortened V by 1 base and J by 1 base, and 7 bases separated the two germline ends. The germline V gene encodes CDR1 SQVTM and CDR2 ANQGSEA. CDR3 length: 13 residues. The CDR3 coding sequence is TGCAGCGTTGAAGCCAGATTCCAAGAGACCCAGTACTTC. It translates to CSVEARFQETQYF.

As regards this clone: Other DNA sequences within the sample encode an identical CDR3. This sequence joins TRBV29-1 and TRBJ2-5; a possible D gene is TRBD2 (6 bases). The germline gives CDR1 SQVTM, CDR2 ANQGSEA. This CDR3 comprises 11 residues. The germline V and J ends were trimmed by 4 bases and 5 bases, with 8 bases remaining between them. CDR3: CSVVGGETQYF. The CDR3 nucleotides read TGCAGCGTTGTTGGGGGGGAGACCCAGTACTTC.

The CDR3 bases are TGCAGCCTAATCCTAGCGGGAAGCACAGATACGCAGTATTTT. Translation: CSLILAGSTDTQYF. The J gene is TRBJ2-3, the V gene TRBV29-1, with 9 bases lining up with TRBD2. Germline trimming cut 8 bases from V and 0 bases from J; bases unmatched to any gene: 6. CDR1 SQVTM and CDR2 ANQGSEA come from the germline V gene. The CDR3 extends over 14 amino acids.

The V call is TRBV9, the J call TRBJ1-1; the D gene is possibly TRBD1 (6 bases). The V end lost 4 bases, the J end lost 0 bases, and 10 bases lay between the germline ends. Germline CDR1 and CDR2: SGDLS and YYNGEE. The length of the CDR3 is 14 residues. DNA for the CDR3: TGTGCCAGCAGCCCTCCAGGGGTGAACACTGAAGCTTTCTTT. Translating it yields CASSPPGVNTEAFF.